The T cell receptor beta chain under discussion was sequenced for a study of shared clonotypes between healthy human individuals. Study-wide results and limits: Some naive CD4 clonotypes, 4.5% to 5.5%, turned up in common across four donors.

Genomic DNA from each subset was divided evenly over several immunoSEQ plates. The protocol was immunoSEQ multiplex PCR, while the TCRdb copy is restricted to in-frame clones and leaves out a portion. The table has about 960,000 clones, less than 85% seen once. The CDR3 spans 14 residues. V was pared by 2 bases and J by 1 base, with 5 bases between. CDR1 ENHRY and CDR2 SYGVKD come from the germline V gene. Comments on this clone: Antigen unknown.

V usage is TRBV10-3 and J usage is TRBJ2-2; D gene unclear. This clonotype was sampled from a young man in good health. Sequencing input: memory CD4+ T cells sorted from blood. Subset given: CD45RA-negative fraction. For the CDR3, the DNA is TGTGCCATCAGTGAGAGGATGAACACCGGGGAGCTGTTTTTT. Residues: CAISERMNTGELFF.